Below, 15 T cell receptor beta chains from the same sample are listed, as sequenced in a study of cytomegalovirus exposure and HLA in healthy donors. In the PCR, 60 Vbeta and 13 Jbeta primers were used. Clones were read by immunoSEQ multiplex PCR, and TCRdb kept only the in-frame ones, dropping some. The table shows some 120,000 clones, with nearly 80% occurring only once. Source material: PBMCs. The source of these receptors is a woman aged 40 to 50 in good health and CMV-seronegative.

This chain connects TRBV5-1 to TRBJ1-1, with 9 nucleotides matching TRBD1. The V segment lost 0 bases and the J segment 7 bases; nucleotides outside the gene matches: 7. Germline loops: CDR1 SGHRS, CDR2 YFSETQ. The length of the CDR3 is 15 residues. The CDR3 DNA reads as TGCGCCAGCAGCTTGGCGGTGGGACAGGGATATGAAGCTTTCTTT. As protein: CASSLAVGQGYEAFF.

For the CDR3, the DNA is TGTGCCAGCAGCCCGAGACTAGCGGGATCGTGGGAGACCCAGTACTTC. Its protein is CASSPRLAGSWETQYF. The gene calls are TRBV11-2 and TRBJ2-5, with 11 bases matching TRBD2. After removal of 5 bases from V and 5 bases from J, the junction contained 10 bases not matched to a gene. This CDR3 has 16 residues. The germline gives CDR1 SGHAT, CDR2 FQNNGV. Drawing the rest from reference TRBV11-2 and TRBJ2-5, the complete variable domain is EAGVAQSPRYKIIEKRQSVAFWCNPISGHATLYWYQQILGQGPKLLIQFQNNGVVDDSQLPKDRFSAERLKGVDSTLKIQPAKLEDSAVYLCASSPRLAGSWETQYFGPGTRLLVL.

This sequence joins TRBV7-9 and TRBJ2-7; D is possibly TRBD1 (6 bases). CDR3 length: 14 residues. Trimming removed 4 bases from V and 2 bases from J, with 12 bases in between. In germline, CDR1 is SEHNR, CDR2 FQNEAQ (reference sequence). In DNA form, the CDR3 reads TGTGCCAGCAGCTCCCGGGACAACCCCTACGAGCAGTACTTC. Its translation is CASSSRDNPYEQYF.

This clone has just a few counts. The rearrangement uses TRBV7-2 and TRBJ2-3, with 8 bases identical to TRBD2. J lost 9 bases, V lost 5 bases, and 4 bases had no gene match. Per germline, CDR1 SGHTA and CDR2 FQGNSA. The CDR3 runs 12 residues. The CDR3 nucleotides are TGTGCCAGCAGCCAGACTAGCGCGACGCAGTATTTT. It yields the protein CASSQTSATQYF.

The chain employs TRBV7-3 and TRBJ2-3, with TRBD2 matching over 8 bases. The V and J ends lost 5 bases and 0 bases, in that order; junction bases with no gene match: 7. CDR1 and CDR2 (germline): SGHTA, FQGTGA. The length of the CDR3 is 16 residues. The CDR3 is CASSAGRGVSTDTQYF. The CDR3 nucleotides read TGTGCCAGCAGCGCCGGGCGGGGGGTTAGCACAGATACGCAGTATTTT.

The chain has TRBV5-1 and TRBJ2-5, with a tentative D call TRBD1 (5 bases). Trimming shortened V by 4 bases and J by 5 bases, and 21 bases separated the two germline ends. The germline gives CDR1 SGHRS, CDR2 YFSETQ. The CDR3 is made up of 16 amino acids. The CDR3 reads CASSPRPGLGPETQYF. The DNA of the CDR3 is TGCGCCAGCAGCCCCCGTCCGGGCCTGGGGCCGGAGACCCAGTACTTC.

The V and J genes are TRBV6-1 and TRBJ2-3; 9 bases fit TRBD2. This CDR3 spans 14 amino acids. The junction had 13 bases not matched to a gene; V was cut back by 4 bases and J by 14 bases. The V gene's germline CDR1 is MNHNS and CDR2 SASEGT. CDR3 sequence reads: CASSALLTSGLRYF. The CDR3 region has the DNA TGTGCCAGCAGTGCCTTGCTGACTAGCGGTTTGCGGTATTTT.

CDR3 residues: CASSGPRQGAGNTIYF. DNA for the CDR3: TGTGCCAGCAGTGGACCTAGACAGGGGGCTGGAAACACCATATATTTT. The chain recombines TRBV6-1 with TRBJ1-3; 9 positions agree with TRBD1. CDR3 length equals 16 residues. V was clipped by 4 bases and J by 2 bases; unmatched bases: 6. The V gene's germline CDR1 is MNHNS and CDR2 SASEGT.

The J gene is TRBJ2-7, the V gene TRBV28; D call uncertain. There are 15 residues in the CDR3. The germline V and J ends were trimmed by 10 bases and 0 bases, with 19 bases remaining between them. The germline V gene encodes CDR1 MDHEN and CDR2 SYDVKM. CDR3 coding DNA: TGTGCCACCAAAACCGCGGCGCCAAGCTCCTACGAGCAGTACTTC. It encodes CATKTAAPSSYEQYF.

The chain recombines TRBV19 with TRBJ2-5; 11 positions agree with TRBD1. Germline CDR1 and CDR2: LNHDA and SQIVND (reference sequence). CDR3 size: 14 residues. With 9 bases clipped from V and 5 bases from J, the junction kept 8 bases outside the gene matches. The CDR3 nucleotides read TGTGCCAGCAACGGACAGGGGGCATCCGAGACCCAGTACTTC. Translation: CASNGQGASETQYF.

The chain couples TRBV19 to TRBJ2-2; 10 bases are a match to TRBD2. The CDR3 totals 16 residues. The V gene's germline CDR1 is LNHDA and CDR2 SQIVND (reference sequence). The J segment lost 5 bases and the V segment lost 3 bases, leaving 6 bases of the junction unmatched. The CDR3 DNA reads TGTGCCAGTAGTATCGGAGCGGGAGGGATTACCGGGGAGCTGTTTTTT. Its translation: CASSIGAGGITGELFF.

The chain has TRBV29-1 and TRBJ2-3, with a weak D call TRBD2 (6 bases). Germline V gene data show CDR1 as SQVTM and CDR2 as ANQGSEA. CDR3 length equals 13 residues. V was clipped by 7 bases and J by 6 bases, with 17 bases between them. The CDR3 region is CSAAGLVPDTQYF. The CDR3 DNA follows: TGCAGCGCTGCGGGGCTAGTTCCGGATACGCAGTATTTT.

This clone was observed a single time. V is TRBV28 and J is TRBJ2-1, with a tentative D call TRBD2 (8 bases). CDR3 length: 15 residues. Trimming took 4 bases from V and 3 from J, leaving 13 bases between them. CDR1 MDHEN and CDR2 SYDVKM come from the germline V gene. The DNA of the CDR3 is TGTGCCAGCAGTTCAGGGGGGACTAGCTACAATGAGCAGTTCTTC. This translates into CASSSGGTSYNEQFF.

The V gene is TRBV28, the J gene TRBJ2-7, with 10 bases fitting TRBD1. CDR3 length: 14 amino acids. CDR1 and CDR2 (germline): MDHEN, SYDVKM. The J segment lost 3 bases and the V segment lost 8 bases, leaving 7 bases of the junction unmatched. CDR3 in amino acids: CASGGGQGIYEQYF. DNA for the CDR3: TGTGCCAGCGGGGGGGGACAGGGGATCTACGAGCAGTACTTC.

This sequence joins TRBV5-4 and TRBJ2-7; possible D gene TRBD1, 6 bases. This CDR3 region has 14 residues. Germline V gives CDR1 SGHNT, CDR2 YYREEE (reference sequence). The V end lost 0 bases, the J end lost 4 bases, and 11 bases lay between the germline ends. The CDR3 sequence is CASSLAGTQYEQYF. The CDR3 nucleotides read TGTGCCAGCAGCTTGGCCGGGACACAATACGAGCAGTACTTC.